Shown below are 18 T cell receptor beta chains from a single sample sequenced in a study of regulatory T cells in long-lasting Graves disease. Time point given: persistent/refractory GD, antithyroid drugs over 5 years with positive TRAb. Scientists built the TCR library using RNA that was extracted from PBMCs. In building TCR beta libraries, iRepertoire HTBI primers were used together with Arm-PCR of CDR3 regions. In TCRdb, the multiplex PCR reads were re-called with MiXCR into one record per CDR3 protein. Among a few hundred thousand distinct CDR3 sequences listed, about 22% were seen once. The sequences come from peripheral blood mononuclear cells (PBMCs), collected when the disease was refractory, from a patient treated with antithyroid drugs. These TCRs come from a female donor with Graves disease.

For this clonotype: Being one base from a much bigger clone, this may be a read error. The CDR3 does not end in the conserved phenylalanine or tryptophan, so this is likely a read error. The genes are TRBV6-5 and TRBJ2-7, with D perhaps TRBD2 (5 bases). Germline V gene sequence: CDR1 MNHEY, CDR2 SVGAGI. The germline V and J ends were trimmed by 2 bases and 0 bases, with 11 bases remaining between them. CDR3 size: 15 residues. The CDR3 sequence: CASSYDAGDSYEQYL. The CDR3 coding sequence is TGTGCCAGCAGTTACGACGCCGGGGACTCCTACGAGCAGTACCTC.

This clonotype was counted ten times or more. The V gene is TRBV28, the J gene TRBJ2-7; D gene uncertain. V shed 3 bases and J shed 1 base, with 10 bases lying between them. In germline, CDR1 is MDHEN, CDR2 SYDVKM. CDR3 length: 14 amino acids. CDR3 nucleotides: TGTGCCAGCAGTTTCGTAGGCATTTCCTACGAGCAGTACTTC. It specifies CASSFVGISYEQYF. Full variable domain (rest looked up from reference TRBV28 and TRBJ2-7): DVKVTQSSRYLVKRTGEKVFLECVQDMDHENMFWYRQDPGLGLRLIYFSYDVKMKEKGDIPEGYSVSREKKERFSLILESASTNQTSMYLCASSFVGISYEQYFGPGTRLTVT.

This CDR3 reads CASSQGYFRGEKLFF. DNA of the CDR3: TGCGCCAGCAGCCAAGGTTACTTCCGGGGCGAAAAACTGTTTTTT. The chain couples TRBV4-1 to TRBJ1-4, with a weak D call TRBD1 (5 bases). The germline CDR1 and CDR2 sequences are MGHRA and YSYEKL. CDR3 length: 15 amino acids. The V gene lost 1 base and the J gene lost 8 bases, with 14 bases spanning the gap.

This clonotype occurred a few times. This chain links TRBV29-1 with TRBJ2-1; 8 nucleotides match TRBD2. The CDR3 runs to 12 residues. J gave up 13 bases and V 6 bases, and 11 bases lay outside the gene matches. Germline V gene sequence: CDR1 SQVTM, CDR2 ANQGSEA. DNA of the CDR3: TGCAGCGTAGAACTGCGGGGGGTAAACCAGTTCTTC. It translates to CSVELRGVNQFF.

The CDR3 protein is CASRPSSEINYGYTF. In DNA form, the CDR3 reads TGTGCCAGCAGACCTTCTTCTGAGATCAACTATGGCTACACCTTC. V and J are TRBV14 and TRBJ1-2, with D unclear. CDR1 is SGHDN and CDR2 is FVKESK in the germline V gene. This CDR3 has 15 residues. V gave up 6 bases and J gave up 2 bases, with 16 bases separating them.

DNA of the CDR3: TGTGCCAGCAGCTTAACCACGACAGGGGAGAATTCACCCCTCCACTTT. Protein sequence: CASSLTTTGENSPLHF. The V and J genes are TRBV7-9 and TRBJ1-6; 8 nucleotides line up with TRBD1. The trim removed 2 bases at V and 7 bases at J, leaving 7 bases unmatched. Looked up from germline, CDR1 is SEHNR and CDR2 is FQNEAQ (reference sequence). The CDR3 loop spans 16 amino acids.

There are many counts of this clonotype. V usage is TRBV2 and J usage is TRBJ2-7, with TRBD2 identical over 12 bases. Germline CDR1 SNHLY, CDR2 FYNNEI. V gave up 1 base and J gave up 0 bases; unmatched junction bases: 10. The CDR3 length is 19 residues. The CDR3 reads CASSEVGTSGFRFSYEQYF. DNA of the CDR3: TGTGCCAGCAGTGAAGTAGGGACTAGCGGGTTTCGGTTCTCCTACGAGCAGTACTTC.

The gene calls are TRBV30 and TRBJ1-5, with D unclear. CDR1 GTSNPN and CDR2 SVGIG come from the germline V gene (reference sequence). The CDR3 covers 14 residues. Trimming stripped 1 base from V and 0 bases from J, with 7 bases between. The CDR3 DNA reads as TGTGCCTGGAGTGGTGGGTTTAGCAATCAGCCCCAGCATTTT. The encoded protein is CAWSGGFSNQPQHF.

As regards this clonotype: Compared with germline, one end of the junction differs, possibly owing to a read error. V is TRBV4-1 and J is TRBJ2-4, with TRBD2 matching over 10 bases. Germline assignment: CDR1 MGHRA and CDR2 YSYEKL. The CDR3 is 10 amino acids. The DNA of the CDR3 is TGCGCCAGCAGCGGACTAGCGGTCCTCTTC. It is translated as CASSGLAVLF.

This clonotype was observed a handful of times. CDR3 DNA sequence: TGTGCCAGCAGTGTTGGGACTAGCGGGGGTAGCACAGATACGCAGTATTTT. It translates to CASSVGTSGGSTDTQYF. The chain links TRBV12-3 or TRBV12-4 to TRBJ2-3; TRBD2 agrees at 14 bases. This CDR3 is 17 amino acids long. Trimming took 5 bases from V and 0 from J; bases not matched to a gene: 4.

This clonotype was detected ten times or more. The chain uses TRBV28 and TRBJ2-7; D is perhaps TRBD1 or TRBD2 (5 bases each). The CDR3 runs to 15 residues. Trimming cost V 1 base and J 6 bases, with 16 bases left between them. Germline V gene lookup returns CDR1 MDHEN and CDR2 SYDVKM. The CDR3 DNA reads TGTGCCAGCAGTTTATCTTCCCTAGGGGCGGGCGAGCAGTACTTC. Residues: CASSLSSLGAGEQYF.

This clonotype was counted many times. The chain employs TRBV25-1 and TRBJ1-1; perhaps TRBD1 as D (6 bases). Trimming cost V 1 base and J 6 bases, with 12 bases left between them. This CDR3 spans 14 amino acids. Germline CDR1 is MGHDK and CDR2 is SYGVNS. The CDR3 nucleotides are TGTGCCAGCAGTGAATCAGGACAGCGATCTGAAGCTTTCTTT. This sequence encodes CASSESGQRSEAFF.

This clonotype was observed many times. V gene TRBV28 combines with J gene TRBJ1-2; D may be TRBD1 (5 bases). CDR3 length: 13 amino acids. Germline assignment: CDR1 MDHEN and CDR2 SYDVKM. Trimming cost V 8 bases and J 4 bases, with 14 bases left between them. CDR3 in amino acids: CASREQGPYGYTF. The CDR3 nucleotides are TGTGCCAGCCGAGAGCAGGGCCCCTATGGCTACACCTTC.

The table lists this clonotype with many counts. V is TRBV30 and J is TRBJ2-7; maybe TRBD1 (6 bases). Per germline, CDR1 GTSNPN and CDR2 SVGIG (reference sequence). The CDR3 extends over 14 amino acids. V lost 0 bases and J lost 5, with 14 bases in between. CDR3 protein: CAWSVQGGPDEQYF. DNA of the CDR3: TGTGCCTGGAGTGTACAGGGCGGCCCGGACGAGCAGTACTTC. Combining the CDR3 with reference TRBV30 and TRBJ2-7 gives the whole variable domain SQTIHQWPATLVQPVGSPLSLECTVEGTSNPNLYWYRQAAGRGLQLLFYSVGIGQISSEVPQNLSASRPQDRQFILSSKKLLLSDSGFYLCAWSVQGGPDEQYFGPGTRLTVT.

This CDR3 is CASSYSGAIRNNEQFF. The CDR3 nucleotides are TGTGCCAGCAGTTACTCGGGGGCTATCCGTAACAATGAGCAGTTCTTC. The gene calls are TRBV6-2 or TRBV6-3 and TRBJ2-1; possible D gene TRBD1, 6 bases. The V and J ends lost 0 bases and 5 bases respectively, with 14 bases between them. Germline V lookup: CDR1 MNHEY, CDR2 SVGEGT. The length of the CDR3 is 16 residues.

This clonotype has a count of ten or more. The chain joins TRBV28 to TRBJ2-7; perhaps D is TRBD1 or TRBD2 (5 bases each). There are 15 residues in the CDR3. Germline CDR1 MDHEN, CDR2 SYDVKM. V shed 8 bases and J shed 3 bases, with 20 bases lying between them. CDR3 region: CASRSYGASDYEQYF. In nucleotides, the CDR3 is TGTGCCAGCCGTTCCTACGGGGCCAGTGACTACGAGCAGTACTTC.

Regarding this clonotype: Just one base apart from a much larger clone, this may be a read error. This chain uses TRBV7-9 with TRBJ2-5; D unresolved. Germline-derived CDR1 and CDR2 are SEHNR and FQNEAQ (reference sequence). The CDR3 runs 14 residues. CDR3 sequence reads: CAGSLVVVQETQYF. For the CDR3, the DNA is TGTGCCGGCAGCTTAGTGGTAGTCCAAGAGACCCAGTACTTC.

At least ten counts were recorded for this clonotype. Written as DNA, the CDR3 is TGTGCCAGCAGTTTTGGGCCGGAATCGAGGCTGTCTGGCTACACCTTC. It is translated as CASSFGPESRLSGYTF. J is TRBJ1-2 and V is TRBV28; D unresolved. Germline V gene sequence: CDR1 MDHEN, CDR2 SYDVKM. Trimming pared 3 bases from V and 7 bases from J, leaving 21 bases between. The CDR3 is made up of 16 amino acids.